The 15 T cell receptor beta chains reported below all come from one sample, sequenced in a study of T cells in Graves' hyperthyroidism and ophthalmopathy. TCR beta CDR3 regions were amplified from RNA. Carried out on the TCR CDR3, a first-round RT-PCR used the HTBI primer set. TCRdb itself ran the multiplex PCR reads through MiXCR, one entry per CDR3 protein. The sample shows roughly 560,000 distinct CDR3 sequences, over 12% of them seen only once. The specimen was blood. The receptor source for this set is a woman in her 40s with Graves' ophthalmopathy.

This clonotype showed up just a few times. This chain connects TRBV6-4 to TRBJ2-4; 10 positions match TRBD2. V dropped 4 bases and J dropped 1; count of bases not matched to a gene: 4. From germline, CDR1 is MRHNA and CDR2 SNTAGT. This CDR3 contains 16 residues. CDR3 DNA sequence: TGTGCCAGCAGTGGTCCGGGACTAGCGGCCAAAAACATTCAGTACTTC. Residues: CASSGPGLAAKNIQYF.

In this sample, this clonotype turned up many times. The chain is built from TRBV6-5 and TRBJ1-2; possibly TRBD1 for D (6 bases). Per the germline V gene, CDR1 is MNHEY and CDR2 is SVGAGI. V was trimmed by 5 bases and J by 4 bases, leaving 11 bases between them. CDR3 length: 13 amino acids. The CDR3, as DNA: TGTGCCAGCAGTACCGGGACAACCTATGGCTACACCTTC. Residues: CASSTGTTYGYTF.

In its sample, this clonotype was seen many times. The CDR3 nucleotides read TGTGCCAGCAGTTACTCGGGGGAGGGGCGCAGGACTGAAGCTTTCTTT. As protein: CASSYSGEGRRTEAFF. The chain recombines TRBV6-2 or TRBV6-3 with TRBJ1-1; D perhaps matches TRBD1 (5 bases). Trimming stripped 0 bases from V and 5 bases from J, with 16 bases between. CDR3 length equals 16 residues. Germline CDR1 MNHEY, CDR2 SVGEGT.

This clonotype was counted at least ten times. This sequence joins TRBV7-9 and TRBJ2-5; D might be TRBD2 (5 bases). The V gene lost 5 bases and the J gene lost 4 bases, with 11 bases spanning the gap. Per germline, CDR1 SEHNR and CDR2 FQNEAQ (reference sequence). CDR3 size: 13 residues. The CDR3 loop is CASSPGISETQYF. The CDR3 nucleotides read TGTGCCAGCAGCCCCGGGATCTCAGAGACCCAGTACTTC.

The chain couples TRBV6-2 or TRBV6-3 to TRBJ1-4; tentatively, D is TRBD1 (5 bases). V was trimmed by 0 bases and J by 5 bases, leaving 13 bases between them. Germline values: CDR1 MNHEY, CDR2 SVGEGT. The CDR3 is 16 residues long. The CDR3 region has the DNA TGTGCCAGCAGTTACTCTTGGGGGATATCGAATGAAAAACTGTTTTTT. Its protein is CASSYSWGISNEKLFF.

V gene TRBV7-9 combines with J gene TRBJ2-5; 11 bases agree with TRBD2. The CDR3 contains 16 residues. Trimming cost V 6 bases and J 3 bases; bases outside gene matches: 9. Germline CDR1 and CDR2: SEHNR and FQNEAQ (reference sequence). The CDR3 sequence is CASRDALGLAEETQYF. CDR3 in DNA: TGTGCCAGCAGAGATGCTCTGGGACTAGCGGAAGAGACCCAGTACTTC. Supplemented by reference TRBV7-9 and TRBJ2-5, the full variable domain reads DTGVSQNPRHKITKRGQNVTFRCDPISEHNRLYWYRQTLGQGPEFLTYFQNEAQLEKSRLLSDRFSAERPKGSFSTLEIQRTEQGDSAMYLCASRDALGLAEETQYFGPGTRLLVL.

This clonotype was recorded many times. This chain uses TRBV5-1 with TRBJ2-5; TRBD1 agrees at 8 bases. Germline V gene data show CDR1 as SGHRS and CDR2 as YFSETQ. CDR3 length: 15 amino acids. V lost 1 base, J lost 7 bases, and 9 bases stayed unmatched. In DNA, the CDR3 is TGCGCCAGCAGCTTGTCGACAGGGGTATTGGGGACCCAGTACTTC. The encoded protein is CASSLSTGVLGTQYF. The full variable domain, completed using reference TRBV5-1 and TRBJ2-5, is KAGVTQTPRYLIKTRGQQVTLSCSPISGHRSVSWYQQTPGQGLQFLFEYFSETQRNKGNFPGRFSGRQFSNSRSEMNVSTLELGDSALYLCASSLSTGVLGTQYFGPGTRLLVL.

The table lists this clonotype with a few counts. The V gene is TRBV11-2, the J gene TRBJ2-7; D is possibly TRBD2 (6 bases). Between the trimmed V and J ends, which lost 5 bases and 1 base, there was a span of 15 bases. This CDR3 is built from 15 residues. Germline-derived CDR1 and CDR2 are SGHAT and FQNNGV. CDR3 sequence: CASSRTLGGSYEQYF. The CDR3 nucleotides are TGTGCCAGCAGCCGCACGTTGGGGGGTTCCTACGAGCAGTACTTC.

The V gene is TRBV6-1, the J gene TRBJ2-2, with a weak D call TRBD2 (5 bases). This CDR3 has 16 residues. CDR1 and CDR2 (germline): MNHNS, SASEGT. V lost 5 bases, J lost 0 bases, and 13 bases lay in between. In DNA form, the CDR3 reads TGTGCCAGCAGTCGCGAGCGGTTCGCGAACACCGGGGAGCTGTTTTTT. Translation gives CASSRERFANTGELFF.

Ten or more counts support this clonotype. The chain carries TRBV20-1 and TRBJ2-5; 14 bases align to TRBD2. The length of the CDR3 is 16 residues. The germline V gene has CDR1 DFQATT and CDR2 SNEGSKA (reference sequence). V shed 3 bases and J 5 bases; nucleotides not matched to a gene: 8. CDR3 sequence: CSASEWTSGRSETQYF. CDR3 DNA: TGCAGTGCTAGCGAATGGACTAGCGGGAGGTCTGAGACCCAGTACTTC.

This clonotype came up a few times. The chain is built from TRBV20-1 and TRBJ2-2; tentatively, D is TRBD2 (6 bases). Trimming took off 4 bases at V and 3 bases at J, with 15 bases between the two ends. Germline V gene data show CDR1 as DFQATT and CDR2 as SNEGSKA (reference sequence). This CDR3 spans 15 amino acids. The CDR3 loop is CSAKPRETYTGELFF. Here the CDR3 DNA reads TGCAGTGCTAAGCCTCGGGAGACTTACACCGGGGAGCTGTTTTTT.

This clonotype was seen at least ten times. CDR3 loop: CASRLLAGAAGELFF. CDR3 DNA: TGTGCCAGCAGGCTGCTAGCGGGAGCGGCCGGGGAGCTGTTTTTT. The rearrangement links TRBV2 to TRBJ2-2; TRBD2 agrees at 10 bases. Germline V gives CDR1 SNHLY, CDR2 FYNNEI. With V trimmed by 6 bases and J by 6 bases, 7 bases remained unmatched. The CDR3 spans 15 residues. Full variable domain (rest looked up from reference TRBV2 and TRBJ2-2): EPEVTQTPSHQVTQMGQEVILRCVPISNHLYFYWYRQILGQKVEFLVSFYNNEISEKSEIFDDQFSVERPDGSNFTLKIRSTKLEDSAMYFCASRLLAGAAGELFFGEGSRLTVL.

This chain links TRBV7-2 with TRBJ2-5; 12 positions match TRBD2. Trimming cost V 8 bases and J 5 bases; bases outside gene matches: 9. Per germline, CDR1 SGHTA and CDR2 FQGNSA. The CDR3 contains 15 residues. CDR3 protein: CASQRLAGVGETQYF. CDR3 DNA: TGTGCCAGCCAAAGACTAGCGGGAGTCGGGGAGACCCAGTACTTC. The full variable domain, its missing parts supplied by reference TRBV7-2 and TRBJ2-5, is GAGVSQSPSNKVTEKGKDVELRCDPISGHTALYWYRQSLGQGLEFLIYFQGNSAPDKSGLPSDRFSAERTGGSVSTLTIQRTQQEDSAVYLCASQRLAGVGETQYFGPGTRLLVL.

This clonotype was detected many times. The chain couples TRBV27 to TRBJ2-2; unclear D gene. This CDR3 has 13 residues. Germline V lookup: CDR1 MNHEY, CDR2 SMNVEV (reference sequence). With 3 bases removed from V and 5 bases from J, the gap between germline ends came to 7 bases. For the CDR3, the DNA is TGTGCCAGCAGTTTGACGAGGACCGGGGAGCTGTTTTTT. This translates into CASSLTRTGELFF.

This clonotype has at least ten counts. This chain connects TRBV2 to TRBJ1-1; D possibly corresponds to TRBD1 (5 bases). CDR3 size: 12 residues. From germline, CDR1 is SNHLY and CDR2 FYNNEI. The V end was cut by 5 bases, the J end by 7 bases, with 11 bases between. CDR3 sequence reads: CASSLTGVEAFF. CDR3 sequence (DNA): TGTGCCAGCAGTTTAACAGGAGTTGAAGCTTTCTTT.